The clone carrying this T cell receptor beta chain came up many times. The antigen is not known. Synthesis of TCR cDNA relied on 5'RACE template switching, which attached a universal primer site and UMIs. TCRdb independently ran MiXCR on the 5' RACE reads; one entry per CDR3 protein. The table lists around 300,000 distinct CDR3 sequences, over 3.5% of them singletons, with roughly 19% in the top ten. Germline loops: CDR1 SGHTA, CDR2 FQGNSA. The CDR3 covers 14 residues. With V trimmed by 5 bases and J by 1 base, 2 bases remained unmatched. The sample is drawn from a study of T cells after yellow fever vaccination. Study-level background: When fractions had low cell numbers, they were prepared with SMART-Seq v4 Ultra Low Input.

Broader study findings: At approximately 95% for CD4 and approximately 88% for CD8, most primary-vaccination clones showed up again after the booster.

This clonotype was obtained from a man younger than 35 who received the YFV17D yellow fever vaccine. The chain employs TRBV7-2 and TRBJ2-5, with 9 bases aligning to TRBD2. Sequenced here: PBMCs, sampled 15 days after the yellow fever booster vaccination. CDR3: CASSRGGVQETQYF. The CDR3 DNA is TGTGCCAGCAGCCGCGGGGGGGTCCAAGAGACCCAGTACTTC. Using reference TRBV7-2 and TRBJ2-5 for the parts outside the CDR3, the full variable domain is GAGVSQSPSNKVTEKGKDVELRCDPISGHTALYWYRQSLGQGLEFLIYFQGNSAPDKSGLPSDRFSAERTGGSVSTLTIQRTQQEDSAVYLCASSRGGVQETQYFGPGTRLLVL.